This TCR beta chain was recorded in a study of CXCR3-negative and CXCR3-positive naive CD8 T cells. This CDR3 region has 12 residues. From germline, CDR1 is DFQATT and CDR2 SNEGSKA (reference sequence). Preparation of TRB cDNA libraries relied on 5' RACE carrying UMI labels. TCRdb reprocessed the 5' RACE reads and keeps a single row for each CDR3 protein, giving no DNA. The clone table shows around 140,000 distinct CDR3 sequences, with the ten largest holding 0.49%. This sequence originates from a human donor in good health. Some clones in this sample may be carry-over from other donors' samples. The chain has TRBV20-1 and TRBJ2-7; TCRdb picks TRBD1, but there is no DNA to check that call. Sequencing input: naive CXCR3- CD8+ T cells from blood. This sample's subset: CD45RO-CCR7+CD27+CD95- naive CD8+ T cells lacking CXCR3 (TNR3-). CDR3 residues: CSARSGTYEQYF.